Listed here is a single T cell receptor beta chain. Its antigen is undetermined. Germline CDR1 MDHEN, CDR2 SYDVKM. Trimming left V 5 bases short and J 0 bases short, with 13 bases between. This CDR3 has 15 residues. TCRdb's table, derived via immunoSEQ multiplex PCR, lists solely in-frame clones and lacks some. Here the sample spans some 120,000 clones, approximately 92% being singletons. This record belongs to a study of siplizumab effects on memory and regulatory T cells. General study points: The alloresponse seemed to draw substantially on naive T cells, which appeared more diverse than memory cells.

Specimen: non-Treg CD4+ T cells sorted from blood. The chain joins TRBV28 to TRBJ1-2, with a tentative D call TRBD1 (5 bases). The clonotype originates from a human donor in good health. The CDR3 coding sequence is TGTGCCAGCAGTCCGCCCGGGACGCCTAACTATGGCTACACCTTC. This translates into CASSPPGTPNYGYTF.